One T cell receptor beta chain is described in this entry. What it recognizes is unknown. The authors ran the immunoSEQ assay, v3.0, at survey level. Here immunoSEQ multiplex PCR was the method, and the copy in TCRdb shows in-frame clones only, minus some. The table lists around 22,000 clones, 65% to 85% of them singletons. This record comes from a study of long-term antiretroviral therapy in people with HIV. Across the whole study: Specimens dating back about a decade before the 2015 immediate-ART recommendation are the oldest included.

With V trimmed by 1 base and J by 12 bases, 3 bases remained unmatched. This CDR3 is built from 12 residues. Germline V gives CDR1 LGHNT, CDR2 FRNRAP. Study results and limitations: Narrower CDR3 length ranges marked HIV repertoires relative to controls. Older ART regimens may have been in use when blood was drawn between about 2004 and 2018.

The starting material was unsorted PBMCs, obtained approximately 4.5 years after starting antiretroviral therapy. This chain joins TRBV12-5 and TRBJ1-2; 9 positions match TRBD1. The sequence came from a man aged 30 to 45 with HIV. This CDR3 reads CASGLGDRANTF. The CDR3 nucleotides read TGTGCTAGTGGTTTGGGGGACAGGGCTAACACCTTC.